The source of this T cell receptor beta chain is a study of blood T cell repertoires in COVID-19. Original processing notes: Reference gene primer amplification gave estimated nucleated cell counts. Clones were sequenced by immunoSEQ multiplex PCR, and TCRdb holds only the in-frame ones, with some missing. The V and J calls and the clone size are those of that table, but D and trimming were determined from the DNA. The repertoire has 85,000 to 130,000 clones, around four fifths of them found once; the top ten carry about 5%. CDR1 MDHEN and CDR2 SYDVKM come from the germline V gene. The V end was cut by 7 bases, the J end by 14 bases, with 18 bases between. The CDR3 extends over 12 amino acids.

This rearrangement joins TRBV28 to TRBJ2-1; D gene uncertain. The receptor comes from a man in his 60s with acute or convalescent COVID-19. Input material: peripheral blood. The CDR3: CASTDMVRRKFF. The CDR3 DNA follows: TGTGCCAGCACCGACATGGTCCGACGGAAGTTCTTC.